These 18 T cell receptor beta chains were all obtained from the same sample, sequenced in a study of cytomegalovirus exposure and HLA in healthy donors. It was with 60 Vbeta and 13 Jbeta primers that the PCR ran. TCRdb's table, derived via immunoSEQ multiplex PCR, lists solely in-frame clones and lacks some. The sample lists about 160,000 clones; more than 70% were seen once. Sample: PBMCs. The receptors were sampled from a man in his sixties in good health and CMV-seronegative.

The gene calls are TRBV5-1 and TRBJ2-1, with TRBD2 matching 8 bases. This CDR3 has 15 amino acids. Trimming took 3 bases from V and 7 from J; bases not matched to a gene: 9. Looked up from germline, CDR1 is SGHRS and CDR2 is YFSETQ. The CDR3 bases are TGCGCCAGCAGCTCTGGGGGCGGGAGGTTGAATGAGCAGTTCTTC. It is translated as CASSSGGGRLNEQFF.

The chain uses TRBV27 and TRBJ2-1, with 10 nucleotides matching TRBD2. Germline V gene data show CDR1 as MNHEY and CDR2 as SMNVEV (reference sequence). CDR3 size: 15 residues. V lost 5 bases and J lost 8; bases outside the gene matches: 9. The CDR3 is CASSPRLAGRDEQFF. DNA of the CDR3: TGTGCCAGCAGTCCACGACTAGCGGGTAGAGATGAGCAGTTCTTC.

This clone was detected a few times. The rearrangement links TRBV15 to TRBJ2-5, with 10 bases fitting TRBD1. The CDR3 loop spans 16 amino acids. CDR1 is LNHNV and CDR2 is YYDKDF in the germline V gene (reference sequence). Trimming removed 1 base from V and 5 bases from J; junction bases left unmatched: 7. The CDR3 reads CATSRAGQGFWETQYF. For the CDR3, the DNA is TGTGCCACCAGCAGAGCGGGACAGGGGTTTTGGGAGACCCAGTACTTC.

V and J are TRBV6-4 and TRBJ1-1, with 7 bases aligning to TRBD1. CDR3 length: 14 residues. Germline assignment: CDR1 MRHNA and CDR2 SNTAGT. V dropped 7 bases and J dropped 2; count of bases not matched to a gene: 7. CDR3 coding DNA: TGTGCCAGCACCCCCAACAGGGGAAACACTGAAGCTTTCTTT. Amino acids: CASTPNRGNTEAFF.

In its sample, this clone was seen a few times. V gene TRBV4-2 combines with J gene TRBJ1-6, with 7 positions matching TRBD1. The CDR3 has 15 amino acids. The germline CDR1 and CDR2 sequences are LGHNA and YNFKEQ. The J segment lost 9 bases and the V segment lost 1 base, leaving 6 bases of the junction unmatched. The CDR3 nucleotides read TGTGCCAGCAGCCAAGCCTCAACAGGGGTTTCACCCCTCCACTTT. Residues: CASSQASTGVSPLHF.

The chain joins TRBV7-6 to TRBJ2-3; 10 positions agree with TRBD2. This CDR3 is built from 15 residues. Trimming at V came to 2 bases and at J to 2 bases, leaving 1 base not matched to a gene. In germline, CDR1 is SGHVS, CDR2 FNYEAQ. CDR3 region: CASSLLAGATDTQYF. The DNA of the CDR3 is TGTGCCAGCAGCTTACTAGCGGGAGCCACAGATACGCAGTATTTT.

The V gene is TRBV6-6, the J gene TRBJ1-1; D possibly corresponds to TRBD1 (5 bases). From germline, CDR1 is MNHNY and CDR2 SVGAGI (reference sequence). Trimming removed 6 bases at V and 11 bases at J, with 13 bases between. The CDR3 contains 11 residues. This CDR3 is CASSPQGSAFF. The CDR3, as DNA: TGTGCCAGCAGCCCCCAGGGTTCGGCTTTCTTT.

V is TRBV4-1 and J is TRBJ2-5; weak D call: TRBD1 (5 bases). Germline CDR1 MGHRA, CDR2 YSYEKL. CDR3 size: 15 residues. The V end lost 6 bases, the J end lost 4 bases, and 18 bases lay between the germline ends. CDR3 sequence (DNA): TGCGCCAGCAGAACAGCCCATGGGGCTGGAGAGACCCAGTACTTC. Protein: CASRTAHGAGETQYF.

CDR3 protein: CATSREVAGRTDTQYF. The CDR3 nucleotides read TGTGCCACCAGCAGAGAGGTAGCGGGGCGCACAGATACGCAGTATTTT. This chain uses TRBV15 with TRBJ2-3; 8 positions match TRBD2. From germline, CDR1 is LNHNV and CDR2 YYDKDF (reference sequence). V gave up 0 bases and J gave up 1 base; unmatched junction bases: 3. The CDR3 runs 16 residues.

This clone showed up just once. CDR3: CASNAPRGGGSRGDTQYF. The DNA for the CDR3 is TGTGCCAGTAACGCACCCCGGGGTGGCGGGAGCCGGGGGGATACGCAGTATTTT. The genes are TRBV19 and TRBJ2-3; 7 bases match TRBD2. The J segment lost 6 bases and the V segment lost 7 bases, leaving 22 bases of the junction unmatched. Germline loops: CDR1 LNHDA, CDR2 SQIVND (reference sequence). The length of the CDR3 is 18 residues.

The J gene is TRBJ1-3, the V gene TRBV9; D is perhaps TRBD1 (6 bases). Trimming pared 3 bases from V and 4 bases from J, leaving 11 bases between. This CDR3 has 14 residues. The germline CDR1 and CDR2 sequences are SGDLS and YYNGEE. CDR3: CASSAGAEGNTIYF. The CDR3 coding sequence is TGTGCCAGCAGCGCAGGGGCGGAAGGAAACACCATATATTTT.

This clone occurred a few times. The chain employs TRBV19 and TRBJ2-3, with a possible D match to TRBD1 (6 bases). The CDR3 is made up of 13 amino acids. The V and J ends lost 4 bases and 5 bases respectively, with 10 bases between them. Per the germline V gene, CDR1 is LNHDA and CDR2 is SQIVND (reference sequence). The CDR3 reads CASSTETGDTQYF. CDR3 DNA: TGTGCCAGTAGTACCGAGACAGGAGATACGCAGTATTTT. The entire variable domain, with the rest obtained from reference TRBV19 and TRBJ2-3, is as follows: DGGITQSPKYLFRKEGQNVTLSCEQNLNHDAMYWYRQDPGQGLRLIYYSQIVNDFQKGDIAEGYSVSREKKESFPLTVTSAQKNPTAFYLCASSTETGDTQYFGPGTRLTVL.

A single count supports this clone. The chain employs TRBV10-1 and TRBJ2-3; D might be TRBD1 (6 bases). The CDR3 loop spans 15 amino acids. Trimming pared 4 bases from V and 4 bases from J, leaving 15 bases between. Germline loops: CDR1 WNHNN, CDR2 SYGVQD (reference sequence). CDR3 DNA: TGCGCCAGCAGTGGCCATGAGGGGGTGCCAGATACGCAGTATTTT. It yields the protein CASSGHEGVPDTQYF.

This clone has only one observation. The chain couples TRBV5-4 to TRBJ2-2; 9 bases are shared with TRBD1. CDR1 and CDR2 from the germline V gene are SGHNT and YYREEE (reference sequence). The length of the CDR3 is 15 residues. Losses at the gene ends were 4 bases for V and 6 bases for J; bases not matched to a gene: 7. The chain's CDR3 is CASSPDRGVSGELFF. The CDR3 DNA is TGTGCCAGCAGCCCGGACAGGGGAGTATCCGGGGAGCTGTTTTTT.

This clone came up a few times. V gene TRBV11-2 combines with J gene TRBJ2-3, with 13 bases identical to TRBD2. After removal of 5 bases from V and 4 bases from J, the junction contained 6 bases not matched to a gene. This CDR3 spans 16 amino acids. Germline-derived CDR1 and CDR2 are SGHAT and FQNNGV. As DNA, the CDR3 is TGTGCCAGCAGCCCACTAGCGGGAGGGCCGCCAGATACGCAGTATTTT. This sequence encodes CASSPLAGGPPDTQYF.

This clone has only one observation. The chain has TRBV5-1 and TRBJ2-5, with TRBD2 matching over 9 bases. The CDR3 totals 15 residues. Germline V gene sequence: CDR1 SGHRS, CDR2 YFSETQ. Trimming at V came to 4 bases and at J to 1 base, leaving 5 bases not matched to a gene. The CDR3 region is CASSIVAGAQETQYF. DNA of the CDR3: TGCGCCAGCAGCATAGTAGCGGGGGCCCAAGAGACCCAGTACTTC.

V gene TRBV7-2 combines with J gene TRBJ2-7; D gene ambiguous. Germline values: CDR1 SGHTA, CDR2 FQGNSA. This CDR3 spans 12 amino acids. Trimming shortened V by 5 bases and J by 4 bases, and 9 bases separated the two germline ends. The CDR3, as DNA: TGTGCCAGCAGCCAAAAACAATACGAGCAGTACTTC. It specifies CASSQKQYEQYF.

This clone was detected a few times. This chain uses TRBV5-8 with TRBJ2-2; 7 bases agree with TRBD1. J was trimmed by 3 bases and V by 1 base; bases with no gene match: 3. This CDR3 contains 15 residues. CDR1 is SGHTS, CDR2 YDEGEE, per germline. The CDR3 DNA follows: TGTGCCAGCAGCTTGAGGGGGCGGGACACCGGGGAGCTGTTTTTT. Amino acid sequence: CASSLRGRDTGELFF.